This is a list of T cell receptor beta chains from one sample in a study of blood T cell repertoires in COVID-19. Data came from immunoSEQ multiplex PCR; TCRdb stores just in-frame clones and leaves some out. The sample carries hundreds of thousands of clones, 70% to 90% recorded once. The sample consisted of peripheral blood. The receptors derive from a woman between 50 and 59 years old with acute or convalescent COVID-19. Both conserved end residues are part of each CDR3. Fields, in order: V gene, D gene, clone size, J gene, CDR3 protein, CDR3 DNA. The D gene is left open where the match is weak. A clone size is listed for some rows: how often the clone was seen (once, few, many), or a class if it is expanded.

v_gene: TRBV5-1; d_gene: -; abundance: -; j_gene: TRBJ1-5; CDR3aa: CASSLAAGGYQPQHF; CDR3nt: TGCGCCAGCAGCTTGGCCGCGGGTGGGTATCAGCCCCAGCATTTT
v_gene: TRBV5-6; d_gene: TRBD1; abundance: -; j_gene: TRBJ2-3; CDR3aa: CASSPRTGPDTQYF; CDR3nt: TGTGCCAGCAGTCCAAGGACAGGGCCGGATACGCAGTATTTT
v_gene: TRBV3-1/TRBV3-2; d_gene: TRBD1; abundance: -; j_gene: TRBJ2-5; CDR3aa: CASSRTGQQETQYF; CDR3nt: TGTGCCAGCAGTCGGACAGGGCAACAAGAGACCCAGTACTTC
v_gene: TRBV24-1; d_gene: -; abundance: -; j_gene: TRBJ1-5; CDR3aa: CATSDLSSGNQPQHF; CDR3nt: TGTGCCACCAGTGATTTGAGTTCGGGGAATCAGCCCCAGCATTTT
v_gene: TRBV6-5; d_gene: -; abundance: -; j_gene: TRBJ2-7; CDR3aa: CASSYGHGGGSYEQYF; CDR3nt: TGTGCCAGCAGTTACGGTCATGGGGGAGGTTCCTACGAGCAGTACTTC
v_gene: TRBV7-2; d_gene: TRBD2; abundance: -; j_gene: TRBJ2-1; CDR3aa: CASSLGATSGRVFF; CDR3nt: TGTGCCAGCAGCTTAGGGGCGACTAGCGGGAGGGTGTTCTTC
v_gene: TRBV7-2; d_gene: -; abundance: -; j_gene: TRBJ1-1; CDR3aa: CASSLVRGNTEAFF; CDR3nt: TGTGCCAGCAGCTTAGTCCGCGGGAACACTGAAGCTTTCTTT
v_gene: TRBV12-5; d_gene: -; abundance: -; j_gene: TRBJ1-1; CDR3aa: CASGLGRRTEAFF; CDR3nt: TGTGCTAGTGGCCTGGGGCGCCGGACTGAAGCTTTCTTT
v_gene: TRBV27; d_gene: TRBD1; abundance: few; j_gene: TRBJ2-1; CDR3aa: CASSTRGIEQFF; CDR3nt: TGTGCCAGCAGTACCAGGGGGATTGAGCAGTTCTTC
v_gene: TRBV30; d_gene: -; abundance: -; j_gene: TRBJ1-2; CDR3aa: CAWSLLSYGYTF; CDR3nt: TGTGCCTGGAGCCTACTTAGCTATGGCTACACCTTC
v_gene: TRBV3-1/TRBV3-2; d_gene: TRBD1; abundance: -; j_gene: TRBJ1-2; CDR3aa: CASTYTGAYGYTF; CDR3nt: TGTGCCAGCACCTACACAGGGGCCTATGGCTACACCTTC
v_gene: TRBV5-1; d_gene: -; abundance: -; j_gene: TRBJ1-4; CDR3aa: CASSLGQVATNEKLFF; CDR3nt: TGCGCCAGCAGCTTGGGGCAGGTCGCAACTAATGAAAAACTGTTTTTT
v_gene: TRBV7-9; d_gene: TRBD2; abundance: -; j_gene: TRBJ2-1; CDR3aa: CASSPTSGRDNEQFF; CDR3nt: TGTGCCAGCAGCCCGACTAGCGGGAGGGACAATGAGCAGTTCTTC
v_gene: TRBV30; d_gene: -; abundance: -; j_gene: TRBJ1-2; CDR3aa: CASSLRGPDGYTF; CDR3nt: TGTGCCTCCTCCTTGCGGGGGCCGGATGGCTACACCTTC
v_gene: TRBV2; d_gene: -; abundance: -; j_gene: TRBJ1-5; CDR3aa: CASVRDSNQPQHF; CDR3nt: TGTGCCAGCGTGAGGGATAGCAATCAGCCCCAGCATTTT
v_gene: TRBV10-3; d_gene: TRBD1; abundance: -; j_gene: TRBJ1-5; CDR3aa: CAIRGQGAYNQPQHF; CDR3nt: TGTGCCATCAGAGGACAGGGGGCTTACAATCAGCCCCAGCATTTT
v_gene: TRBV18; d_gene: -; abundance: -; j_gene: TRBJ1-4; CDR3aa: CASSPLTGGNEKLFF; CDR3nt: TGTGCCAGCTCACCGCTAACCGGGGGTAATGAAAAACTGTTTTTT
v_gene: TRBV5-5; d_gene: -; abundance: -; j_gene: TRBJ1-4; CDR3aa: CASSLVQGDEKLFF; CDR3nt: TGTGCCAGCAGCTTGGTACAGGGCGATGAAAAACTGTTTTTT
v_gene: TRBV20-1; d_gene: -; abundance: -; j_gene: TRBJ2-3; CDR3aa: CSASSRARGPTDTQYF; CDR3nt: TGCAGTGCTAGTTCCCGCGCGAGAGGGCCCACAGATACGCAGTATTTT
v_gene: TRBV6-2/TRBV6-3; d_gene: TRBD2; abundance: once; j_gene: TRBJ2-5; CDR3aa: CASSSGGGYQETQYF; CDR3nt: TGTGCCAGCAGTTCCGGGGGGGGATACCAAGAGACCCAGTACTTC
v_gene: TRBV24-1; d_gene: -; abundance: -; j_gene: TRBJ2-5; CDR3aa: CATSDPRAGETQYF; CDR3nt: TGTGCCACCAGTGACCCTCGAGCCGGGGAGACCCAGTACTTC
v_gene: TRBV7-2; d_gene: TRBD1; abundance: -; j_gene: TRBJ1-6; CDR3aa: CASSTRTGMVSPLHF; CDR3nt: TGTGCCAGCAGCACCCGGACAGGGATGGTTTCACCCCTCCACTTT
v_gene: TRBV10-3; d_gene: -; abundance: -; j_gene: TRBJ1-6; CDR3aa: CAISDNQGHSPLHF; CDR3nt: TGTGCCATCAGTGATAACCAGGGTCATTCACCCCTCCACTTT
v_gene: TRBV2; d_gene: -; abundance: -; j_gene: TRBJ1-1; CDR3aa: CASSTNVNTEAFF; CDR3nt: TGTGCCAGCAGTACTAACGTGAACACTGAAGCTTTCTTT
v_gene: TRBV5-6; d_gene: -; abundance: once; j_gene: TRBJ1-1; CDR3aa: CASSLYQVQGNTEAFF; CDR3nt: TGTGCCAGCAGCTTGTATCAGGTACAGGGGAACACTGAAGCTTTCTTT
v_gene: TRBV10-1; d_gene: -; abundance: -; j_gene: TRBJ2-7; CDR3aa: CASSDGGQSEQYF; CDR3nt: TGCGCCAGCAGTGACGGTGGACAGAGCGAGCAGTACTTC
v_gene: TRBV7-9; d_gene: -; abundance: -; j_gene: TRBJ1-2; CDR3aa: CASSFDPGGYTF; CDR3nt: TGTGCCAGCAGCTTTGACCCGGGAGGCTACACCTTC
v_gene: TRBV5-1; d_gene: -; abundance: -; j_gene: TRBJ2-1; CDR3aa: CASSRGSGYNEQFF; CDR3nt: TGCGCCAGCAGCCGCGGCAGCGGTTACAATGAGCAGTTCTTC
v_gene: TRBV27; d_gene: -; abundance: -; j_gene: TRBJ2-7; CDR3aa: CASSLNSGPFYEQYF; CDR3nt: TGTGCCAGCAGTTTAAATAGCGGCCCCTTTTACGAGCAGTACTTC
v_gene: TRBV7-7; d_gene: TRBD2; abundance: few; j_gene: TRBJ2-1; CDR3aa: CASSLAPSGINEQFF; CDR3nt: TGTGCCAGCAGCTTAGCGCCCAGCGGGATAAATGAGCAGTTCTTC
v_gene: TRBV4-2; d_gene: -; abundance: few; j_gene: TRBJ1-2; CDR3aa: CASSPLVTGYGYTF; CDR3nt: TGTGCCAGCAGCCCCTTAGTAACAGGATATGGCTACACCTTC
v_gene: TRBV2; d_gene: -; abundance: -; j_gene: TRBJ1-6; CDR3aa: CASKRETGSPLHF; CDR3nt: TGTGCCAGCAAGCGGGAAACGGGTTCACCCCTCCACTTT
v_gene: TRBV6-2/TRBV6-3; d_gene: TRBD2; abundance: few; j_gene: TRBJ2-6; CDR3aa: CASSPSGVKAGANVLTF; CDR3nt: TGTGCCAGCAGTCCAAGCGGGGTTAAAGCTGGGGCCAACGTCCTGACTTTC
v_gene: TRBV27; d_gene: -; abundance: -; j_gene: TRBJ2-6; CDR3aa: CASSFGQGSTWGANVLTF; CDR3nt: TGTGCCAGCAGTTTCGGGCAGGGGAGTACTTGGGGGGCCAACGTCCTGACTTTC
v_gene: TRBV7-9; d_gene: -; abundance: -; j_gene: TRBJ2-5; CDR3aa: CASSLESTIQETQYF; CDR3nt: TGTGCCAGCAGCTTAGAGTCCACTATTCAAGAGACCCAGTACTTC
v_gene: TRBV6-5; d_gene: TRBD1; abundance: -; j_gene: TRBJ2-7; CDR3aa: CASSYSRGPSYEQYF; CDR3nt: TGTGCCAGCAGTTACTCGAGGGGGCCGTCCTACGAGCAGTACTTC
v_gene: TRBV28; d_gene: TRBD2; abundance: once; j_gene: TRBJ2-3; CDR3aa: CASSFPSGGFQDTQYF; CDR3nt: TGTGCCAGCAGTTTCCCTAGCGGGGGCTTTCAAGATACGCAGTATTTT
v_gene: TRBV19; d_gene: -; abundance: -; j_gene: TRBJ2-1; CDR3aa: CASSTGLNEQFF; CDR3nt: TGTGCCAGTAGTACAGGGTTAAATGAGCAGTTCTTC
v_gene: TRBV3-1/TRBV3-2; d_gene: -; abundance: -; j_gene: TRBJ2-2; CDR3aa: CASSQEGRGRGGQLFF; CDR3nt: TGTGCCAGCAGCCAAGAAGGCAGGGGACGGGGCGGGCAGCTGTTTTTT
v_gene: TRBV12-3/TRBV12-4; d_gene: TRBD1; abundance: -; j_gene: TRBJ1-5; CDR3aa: CASSLEGAQPQHF; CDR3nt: TGTGCCAGCAGTTTGGAGGGGGCTCAGCCCCAGCATTTT
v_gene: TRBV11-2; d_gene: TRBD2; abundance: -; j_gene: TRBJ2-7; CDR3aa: CASSLEVGLAGATYEQYF; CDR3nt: TGTGCCAGCAGCTTAGAGGTGGGGCTAGCGGGAGCGACCTACGAGCAGTACTTC
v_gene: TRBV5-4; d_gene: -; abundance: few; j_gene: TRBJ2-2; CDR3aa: CASSLRAGTGELFF; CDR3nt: TGTGCCAGCAGCTTGAGGGCGGGCACCGGGGAGCTGTTTTTT